The entry that follows covers one T cell receptor (beta chain) sequence. Antigen specificity is unknown. The data are from a study of shared clonotypes between healthy human individuals. Findings and caveats of the study: In contrast to clonotypes shared by all four donors, non-shared clonotypes had lower generation probabilities. Larger richness was generally estimated for naive than memory subsets.

Original analysis: There were no quality scores in the junction-only immunoSEQ sequences, so filtering differed. Generated by immunoSEQ multiplex PCR, the TCRdb table keeps only in-frame clones and is missing some. The V and J calls and the clone size are those of that table, but D and trimming were determined from the DNA. The repertoire consists of over 2,000,000 clones, with 85% to 95% occurring once and the leading ten covering approximately 1.6%. Naive CD8 populations comprised CD45RO-negative cells positively selected for CCR7, excluding terminally differentiated effector memory CD45RA+ cells. Healthy adults negative for HIV, lacking recent acute infections or vaccinations, served as donors. Specimen: naive CD8+ T cells from PBMCs. This TCR was recovered from a man between 18 and 29 years old in good health. Some clones in this sample may be carry-over from other donors' samples.

The DNA of the CDR3 is TGTGCCAGCAGTTACTCGCGCAGGGGTAATCAGCCCCAGCATTTT. It encodes CASSYSRRGNQPQHF. J is TRBJ1-5 and V is TRBV6-5, with D possibly matching TRBD1 (6 bases). The CDR3 spans 15 residues. The germline V and J ends were trimmed by 0 bases and 4 bases, with 10 bases remaining between them. Germline V gene sequence: CDR1 MNHEY, CDR2 SVGAGI.